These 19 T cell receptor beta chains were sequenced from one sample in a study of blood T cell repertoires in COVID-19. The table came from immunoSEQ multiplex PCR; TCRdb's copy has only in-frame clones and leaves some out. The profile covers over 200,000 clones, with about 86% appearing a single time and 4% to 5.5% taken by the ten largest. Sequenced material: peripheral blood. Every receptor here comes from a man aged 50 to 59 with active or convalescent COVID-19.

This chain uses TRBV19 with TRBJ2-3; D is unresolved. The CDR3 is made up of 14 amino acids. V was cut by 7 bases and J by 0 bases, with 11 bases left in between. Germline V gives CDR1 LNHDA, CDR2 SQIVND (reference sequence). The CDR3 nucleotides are TGTGCCAGTAAGGTGGGCACTAGCACAGATACGCAGTATTTT. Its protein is CASKVGTSTDTQYF.

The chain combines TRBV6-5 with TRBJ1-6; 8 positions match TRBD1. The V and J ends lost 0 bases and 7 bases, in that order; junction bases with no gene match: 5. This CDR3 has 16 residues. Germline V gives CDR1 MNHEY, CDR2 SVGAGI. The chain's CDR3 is CASSYSPQGGNSPLHF. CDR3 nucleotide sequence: TGTGCCAGCAGTTACTCCCCACAGGGGGGAAATTCACCCCTCCACTTT.

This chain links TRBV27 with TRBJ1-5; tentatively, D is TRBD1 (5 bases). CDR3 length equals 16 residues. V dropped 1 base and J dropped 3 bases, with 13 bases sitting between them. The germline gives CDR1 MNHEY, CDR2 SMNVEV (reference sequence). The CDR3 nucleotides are TGTGCCAGCAGTTTATTGCCCGACAGTTACAATCAGCCCCAGCATTTT. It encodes CASSLLPDSYNQPQHF.

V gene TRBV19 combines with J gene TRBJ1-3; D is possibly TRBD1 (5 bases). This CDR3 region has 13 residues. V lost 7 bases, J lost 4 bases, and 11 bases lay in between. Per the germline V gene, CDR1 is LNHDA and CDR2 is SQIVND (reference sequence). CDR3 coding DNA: TGTGCCAGTACGGCGCAGGGCGGAAACACCATATATTTT. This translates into CASTAQGGNTIYF. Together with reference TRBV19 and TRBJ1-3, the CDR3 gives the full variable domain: DGGITQSPKYLFRKEGQNVTLSCEQNLNHDAMYWYRQDPGQGLRLIYYSQIVNDFQKGDIAEGYSVSREKKESFPLTVTSAQKNPTAFYLCASTAQGGNTIYFGEGSWLTVV.

CDR3 sequence reads: CSASRRGLESPLHF. CDR3 sequence (DNA): TGCAGTGCTAGTCGCAGGGGGCTTGAATCACCCCTCCACTTT. V gene TRBV20-1 combines with J gene TRBJ1-6; 8 positions match TRBD1. The CDR3 covers 14 residues. Germline V gene lookup returns CDR1 DFQATT and CDR2 SNEGSKA (reference sequence). J lost 10 bases, V lost 3 bases, and 8 bases had no gene match.

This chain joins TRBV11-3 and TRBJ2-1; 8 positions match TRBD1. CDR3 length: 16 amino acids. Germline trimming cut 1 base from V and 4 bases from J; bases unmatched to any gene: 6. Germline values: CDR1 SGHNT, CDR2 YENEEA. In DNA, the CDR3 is TGTGCCAGCAGCTTAGGTGGCAGGGGGCCTTACAATGAGCAGTTCTTC. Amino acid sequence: CASSLGGRGPYNEQFF.

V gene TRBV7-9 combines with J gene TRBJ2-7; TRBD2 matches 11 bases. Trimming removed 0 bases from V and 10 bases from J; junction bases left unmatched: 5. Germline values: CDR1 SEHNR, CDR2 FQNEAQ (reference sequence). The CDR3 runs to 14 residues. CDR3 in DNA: TGTGCCAGCAGCTTAGCGACTAGCGGGGAAGCACAGTACTTC. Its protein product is CASSLATSGEAQYF.

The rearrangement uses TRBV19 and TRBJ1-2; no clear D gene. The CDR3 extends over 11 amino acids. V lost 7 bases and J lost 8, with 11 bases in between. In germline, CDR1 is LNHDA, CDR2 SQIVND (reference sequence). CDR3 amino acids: CASTLAGGYTF. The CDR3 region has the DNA TGTGCCAGTACCCTCGCGGGGGGCTACACCTTC.

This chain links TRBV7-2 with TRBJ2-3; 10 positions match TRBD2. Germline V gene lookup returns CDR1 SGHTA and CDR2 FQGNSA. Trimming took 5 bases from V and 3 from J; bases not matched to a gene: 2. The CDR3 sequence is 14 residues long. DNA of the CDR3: TGTGCCAGCAGCCCGGGACTAGCGACAGATACGCAGTATTTT. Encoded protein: CASSPGLATDTQYF.

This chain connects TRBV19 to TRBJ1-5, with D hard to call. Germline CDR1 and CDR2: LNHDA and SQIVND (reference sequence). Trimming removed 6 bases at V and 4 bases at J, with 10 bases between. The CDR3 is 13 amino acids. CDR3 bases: TGTGCCAGTAGGGAGCAGCATAATCAGCCCCAGCATTTT. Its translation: CASREQHNQPQHF. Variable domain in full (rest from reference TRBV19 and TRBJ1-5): DGGITQSPKYLFRKEGQNVTLSCEQNLNHDAMYWYRQDPGQGLRLIYYSQIVNDFQKGDIAEGYSVSREKKESFPLTVTSAQKNPTAFYLCASREQHNQPQHFGDGTRLSIL.

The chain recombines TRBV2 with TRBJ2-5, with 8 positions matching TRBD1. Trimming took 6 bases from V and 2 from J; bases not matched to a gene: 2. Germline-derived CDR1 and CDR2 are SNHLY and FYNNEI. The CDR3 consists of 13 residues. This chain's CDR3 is CASRRQGQETQYF. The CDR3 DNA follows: TGTGCCAGCAGACGACAGGGGCAAGAGACCCAGTACTTC.

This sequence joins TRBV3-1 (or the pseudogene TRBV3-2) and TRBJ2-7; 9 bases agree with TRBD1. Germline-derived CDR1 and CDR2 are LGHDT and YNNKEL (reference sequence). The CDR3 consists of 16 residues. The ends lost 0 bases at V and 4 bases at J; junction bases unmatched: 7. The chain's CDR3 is CASSQDSQGAKYEQYF. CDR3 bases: TGTGCCAGCAGCCAAGACTCACAGGGGGCTAAATACGAGCAGTACTTC.

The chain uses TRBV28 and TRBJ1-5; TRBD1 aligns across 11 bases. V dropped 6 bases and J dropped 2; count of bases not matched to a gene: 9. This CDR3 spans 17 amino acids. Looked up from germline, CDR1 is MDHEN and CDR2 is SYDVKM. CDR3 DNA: TGTGCCAGCAGCCCTCGGGACAGGGGGGAGGGCAATCAGCCCCAGCATTTT. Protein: CASSPRDRGEGNQPQHF.

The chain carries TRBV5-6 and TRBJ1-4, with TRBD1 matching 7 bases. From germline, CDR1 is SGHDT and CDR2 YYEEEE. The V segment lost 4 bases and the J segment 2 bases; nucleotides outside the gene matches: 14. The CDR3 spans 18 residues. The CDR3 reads CASSPIKPTGDTNEKLFF. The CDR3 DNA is TGTGCCAGCAGCCCCATCAAGCCCACAGGGGATACTAATGAAAAACTGTTTTTT.

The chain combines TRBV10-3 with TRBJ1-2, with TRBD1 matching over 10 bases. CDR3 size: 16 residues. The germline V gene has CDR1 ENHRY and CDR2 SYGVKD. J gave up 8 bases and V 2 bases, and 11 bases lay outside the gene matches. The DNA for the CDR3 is TGTGCCATCAGTGAGAGGGGGACAGGGGAGGCAGTAGGCTACACCTTC. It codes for CAISERGTGEAVGYTF.

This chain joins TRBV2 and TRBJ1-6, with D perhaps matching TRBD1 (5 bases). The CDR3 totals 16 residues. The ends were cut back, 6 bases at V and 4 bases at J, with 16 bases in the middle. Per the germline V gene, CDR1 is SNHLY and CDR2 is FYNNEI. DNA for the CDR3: TGTGCCAGCAGGGGCGGTAGGGGTCCATATAATTCACCCCTCCACTTT. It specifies CASRGGRGPYNSPLHF.

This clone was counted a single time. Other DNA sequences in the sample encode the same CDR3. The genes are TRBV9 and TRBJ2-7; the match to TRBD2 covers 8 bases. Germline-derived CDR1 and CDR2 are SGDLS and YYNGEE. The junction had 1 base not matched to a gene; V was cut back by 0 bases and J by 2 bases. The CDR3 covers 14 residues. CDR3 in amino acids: CASSVAGGTYEQYF. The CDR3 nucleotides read TGTGCCAGCAGCGTAGCGGGGGGGACCTACGAGCAGTACTTC.

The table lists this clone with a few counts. The CDR3 sequence: CASSWTARHDTEAFF. DNA for the CDR3: TGCGCCAGCAGCTGGACAGCGCGACACGACACTGAAGCTTTCTTT. The V and J genes are TRBV5-1 and TRBJ1-1; the D gene is possibly TRBD1 (6 bases). Germline V lookup: CDR1 SGHRS, CDR2 YFSETQ. Trimming cost V 3 bases and J 3 bases, with 15 bases left between them. CDR3 length equals 15 residues. The whole variable domain, filled in from reference TRBV5-1 and TRBJ1-1, reads KAGVTQTPRYLIKTRGQQVTLSCSPISGHRSVSWYQQTPGQGLQFLFEYFSETQRNKGNFPGRFSGRQFSNSRSEMNVSTLELGDSALYLCASSWTARHDTEAFFGQGTRLTVV.

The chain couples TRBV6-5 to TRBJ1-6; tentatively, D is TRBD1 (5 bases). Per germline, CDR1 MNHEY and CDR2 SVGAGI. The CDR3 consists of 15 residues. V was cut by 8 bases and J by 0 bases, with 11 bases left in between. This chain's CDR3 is CASWRGSSYNSPLHF. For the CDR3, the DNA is TGTGCCAGCTGGCGGGGGAGCTCCTATAATTCACCCCTCCACTTT.